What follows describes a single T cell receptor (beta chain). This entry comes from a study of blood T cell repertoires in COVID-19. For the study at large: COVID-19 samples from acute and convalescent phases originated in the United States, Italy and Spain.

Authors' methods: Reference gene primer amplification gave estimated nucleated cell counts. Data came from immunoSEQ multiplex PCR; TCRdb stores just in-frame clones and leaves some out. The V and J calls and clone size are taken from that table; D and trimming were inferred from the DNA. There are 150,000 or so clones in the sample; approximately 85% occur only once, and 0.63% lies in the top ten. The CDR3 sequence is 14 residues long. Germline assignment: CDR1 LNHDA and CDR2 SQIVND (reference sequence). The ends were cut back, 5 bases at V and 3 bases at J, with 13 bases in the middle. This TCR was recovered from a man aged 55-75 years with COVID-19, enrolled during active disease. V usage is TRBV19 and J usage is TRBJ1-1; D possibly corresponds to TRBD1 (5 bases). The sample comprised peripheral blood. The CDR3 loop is CASSAGRGDTEAFF. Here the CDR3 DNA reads TGTGCCAGTAGTGCGGGACGGGGGGACACTGAAGCTTTCTTT.